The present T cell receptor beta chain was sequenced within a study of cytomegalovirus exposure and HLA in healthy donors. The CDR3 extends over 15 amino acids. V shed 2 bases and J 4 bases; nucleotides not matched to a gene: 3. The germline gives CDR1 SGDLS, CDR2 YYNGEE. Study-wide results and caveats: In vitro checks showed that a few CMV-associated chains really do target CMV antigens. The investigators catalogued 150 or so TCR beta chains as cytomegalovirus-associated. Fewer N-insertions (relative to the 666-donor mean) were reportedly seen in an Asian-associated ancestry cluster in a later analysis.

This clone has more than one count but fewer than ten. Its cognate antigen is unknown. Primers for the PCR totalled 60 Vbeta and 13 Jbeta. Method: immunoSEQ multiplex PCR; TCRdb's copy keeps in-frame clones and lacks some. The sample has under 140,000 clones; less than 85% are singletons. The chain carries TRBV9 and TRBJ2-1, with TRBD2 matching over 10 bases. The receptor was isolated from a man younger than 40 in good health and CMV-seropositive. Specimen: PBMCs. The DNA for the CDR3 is TGTGCCAGCAGCGTTTCTAGCGGGGGTTACAATGAGCAGTTCTTC. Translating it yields CASSVSSGGYNEQFF.